This TCR beta chain was profiled in a study of CD8+CD57+ T cells in acquired aplastic anemia. CDR3 length equals 12 residues. V dropped 9 bases and J dropped 5 bases, with 13 bases sitting between them. TCR beta VDJ combinations and CDR3 sequences were profiled from genomic DNA. TCRdb redid the calling of the reads with MiXCR, one entry per CDR3 protein. The sample includes roughly 500,000 distinct CDR3 sequences, approximately 33% of them seen just once. Patients selected for sequencing had displayed CD8+CD57+ cell expansion by flow cytometry. The sequence was obtained from a human donor with aplastic anemia. The sequenced material came from sorted CD4+, CD8+, or CD8+CD57+ T cells (not recorded which) from PBMCs. The V call is TRBV12-3 or TRBV12-4, the J call TRBJ1-1; the D gene is possibly TRBD1 (5 bases). Here the CDR3 reads CASLRRGTEAFF. CDR3 nucleotides: TGTGCCAGTCTCAGAAGGGGTACTGAAGCTTTCTTT.